Only a few counts were recorded for the clone carrying this T cell receptor beta chain. Its antigen remains unknown. The sample's treatment: 15 to 20 received Ad26.COV2.S at low or high dose, single or two shots; roughly five received placebo; per-sample allocation not given. Samples came from day 63 after the first vaccine or placebo injection. V lost 9 bases to trimming and J lost 4 bases; unmatched junction nucleotides: 6. The CDR3 has 14 residues. CDR1 is LNHDA, CDR2 SQIVND, per germline (reference sequence). This specimen belongs to a study of Ad26.COV2.S vaccination and SARS-CoV-2 variants. Whole-study context: Participants got Ad26.COV2.S intramuscularly, once or twice 56 days apart.

Findings and limits, study-wide: Among vaccine recipients, spike-specific TCR breadth exceeded that of placebo recipients. Vaccinated and placebo-treated recipients had similar non-spike TCR breadth.

Repertoires were generated with immunoSEQ multiplex PCR, while TCRdb's copy carries only in-frame clones and drops some. The sample consists of 400,000 to 450,000 clones, about 90% of them appearing once. Material: peripheral blood, obtained in a trial of Ad26.COV2.S vaccine versus placebo. The origin of this receptor is a person aged 18-65 years who received the Ad26.COV2.S COVID-19 vaccine or a placebo. J is TRBJ2-2 and V is TRBV19; TRBD1 agrees at 9 bases. CDR3 sequence reads: CASRGTGITGELFF. CDR3 DNA: TGTGCCAGCCGCGGGACAGGGATCACCGGGGAGCTGTTTTTT.